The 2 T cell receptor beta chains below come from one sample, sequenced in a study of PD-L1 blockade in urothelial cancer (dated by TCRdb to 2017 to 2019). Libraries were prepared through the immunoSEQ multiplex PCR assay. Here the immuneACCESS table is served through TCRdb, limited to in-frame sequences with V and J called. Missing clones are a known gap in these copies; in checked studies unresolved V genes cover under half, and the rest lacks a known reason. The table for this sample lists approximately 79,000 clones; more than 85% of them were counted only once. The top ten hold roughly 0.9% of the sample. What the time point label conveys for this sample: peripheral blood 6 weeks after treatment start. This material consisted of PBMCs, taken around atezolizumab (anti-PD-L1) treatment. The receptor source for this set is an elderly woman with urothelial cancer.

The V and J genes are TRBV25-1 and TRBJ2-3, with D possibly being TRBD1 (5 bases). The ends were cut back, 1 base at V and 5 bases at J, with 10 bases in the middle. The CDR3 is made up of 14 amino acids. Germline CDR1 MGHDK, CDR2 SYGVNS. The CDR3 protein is CASSELQDGDTQYF. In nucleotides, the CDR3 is TGTGCCAGCAGTGAATTACAGGACGGAGATACGCAGTATTTT.

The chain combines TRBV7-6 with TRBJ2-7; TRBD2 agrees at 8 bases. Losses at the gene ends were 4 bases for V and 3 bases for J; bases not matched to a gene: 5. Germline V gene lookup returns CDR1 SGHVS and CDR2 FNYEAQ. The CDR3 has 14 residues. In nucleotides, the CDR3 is TGTGCCAGCAGCTCGGTAGCGGGACACTACGAGCAGTACTTC. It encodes CASSSVAGHYEQYF.